The 22 T cell receptor beta chains reported below all come from one sample, sequenced in a study of identical twins. TCRdb re-called the 5' RACE reads through MiXCR, storing one row per CDR3 protein. This table holds around 650,000 distinct CDR3 sequences, roughly 7.2% found once. A further study also used this sample, focusing on yellow fever vaccine responses in identical twins.

The material sequenced was PBMCs. The receptors originated from a young woman in good health.

The sample holds many counts of this clonotype. V gene TRBV4-1 combines with J gene TRBJ1-4; unclear D gene. The CDR3 covers 17 residues. Deletions cut 0 bases from V and 5 bases from J, with 16 bases between. Germline V lookup: CDR1 MGHRA, CDR2 YSYEKL. CDR3 in DNA: TGCGCCAGCAGCCAAGATCCCCCGGTGTTAGGGAATGAAAAACTGTTTTTT. This encodes CASSQDPPVLGNEKLFF.

This sequence joins TRBV28 and TRBJ1-1; TRBD1 agrees at 9 bases. The CDR3 length is 15 residues. The J segment lost 4 bases and the V segment lost 5 bases, leaving 8 bases of the junction unmatched. Germline V lookup: CDR1 MDHEN, CDR2 SYDVKM. CDR3 bases: TGTGCCAGCAGTACAGGGGGCCAGGGGAGCACTGAAGCTTTCTTT. It codes for CASSTGGQGSTEAFF. Using reference TRBV28 and TRBJ1-1 for the parts outside the CDR3, the full variable domain is DVKVTQSSRYLVKRTGEKVFLECVQDMDHENMFWYRQDPGLGLRLIYFSYDVKMKEKGDIPEGYSVSREKKERFSLILESASTNQTSMYLCASSTGGQGSTEAFFGQGTRLTVV.

This clonotype has a handful of counts. The chain recombines TRBV20-1 with TRBJ1-1; no clear D. The germline V and J ends were trimmed by 1 base and 0 bases, with 9 bases remaining between them. There are 14 residues in the CDR3. The V gene's germline CDR1 is DFQATT and CDR2 SNEGSKA (reference sequence). The DNA of the CDR3 is TGCAGTGCTAGAGTTCACCCCATGAACACTGAAGCTTTCTTT. It encodes CSARVHPMNTEAFF.

This clonotype has ten or more counts. V gene TRBV24-1 combines with J gene TRBJ2-1, with D possibly being TRBD2 (5 bases). Looked up from germline, CDR1 is KGHDR and CDR2 is SFDVKD. Trimming stripped 5 bases from V and 5 bases from J, with 18 bases between. The CDR3 extends over 16 amino acids. DNA for the CDR3: TGTGCCACCAGTGTTGGAAACGGGATACGGGACAATGAGCAGTTCTTC. Its protein is CATSVGNGIRDNEQFF.

This clonotype occurred a few times. The rearrangement uses TRBV11-2 and TRBJ1-2; D is ambiguous. Trimming shortened V by 0 bases and J by 9 bases, and 5 bases separated the two germline ends. The V gene's germline CDR1 is SGHAT and CDR2 FQNNGV. CDR3 length: 11 residues. The CDR3 is CASSLDRRYTF. The CDR3 DNA follows: TGTGCCAGCAGCTTAGATCGTCGCTACACCTTC.

The chain combines TRBV5-5 with TRBJ1-1, with no clear D. Germline CDR1 is SGHKS and CDR2 is YYEKEE (reference sequence). The V end was cut by 0 bases, the J end by 8 bases, with 11 bases between. The CDR3 runs to 13 residues. DNA of the CDR3: TGTGCCAGCAGCTTGGAGGTAACGCTCGAAGCTTTCTTT. This gives the protein CASSLEVTLEAFF.

This clonotype has a count of ten or more. The chain joins TRBV6-1 to TRBJ1-2; D gene unclear. Trimming took 2 bases from V and 5 from J, leaving 12 bases between them. Germline values: CDR1 MNHNS, CDR2 SASEGT. The CDR3 sequence is 14 residues long. The CDR3 loop is CASSEWRRRYGYTF. The CDR3 DNA follows: TGTGCCAGCAGTGAATGGAGACGGCGGTATGGCTACACCTTC.

The chain employs TRBV20-1 and TRBJ1-1; 9 bases fit TRBD1. V dropped 5 bases and J dropped 7; count of bases not matched to a gene: 14. Germline-derived CDR1 and CDR2 are DFQATT and SNEGSKA (reference sequence). The CDR3 loop spans 15 amino acids. The CDR3 spells CSAGNPRDRANEAFF. CDR3 bases: TGCAGTGCTGGGAACCCCCGGGACAGGGCAAATGAAGCTTTCTTT.

This clonotype was observed a few times. The genes are TRBV29-1 and TRBJ2-3, with D maybe TRBD1 (5 bases). This CDR3 contains 12 residues. CDR1 and CDR2 from the germline V gene are SQVTM and ANQGSEA. V was pared by 4 bases and J by 9 bases, with 14 bases between. This CDR3 reads CSVGSGASTQYF. In DNA, the CDR3 is TGCAGCGTTGGGAGTGGGGCCTCGACGCAGTATTTT.

The table lists this clonotype with many counts. This sequence joins TRBV7-9 and TRBJ1-1; possibly TRBD1 for D (6 bases). The germline V gene encodes CDR1 SEHNR and CDR2 FQNEAQ (reference sequence). This CDR3 comprises 16 residues. Trimming cost V 2 bases and J 5 bases, with 18 bases left between them. The CDR3 protein is CASSLSGLRRGTEAFF. The CDR3 coding sequence is TGTGCCAGCAGCTTATCTGGACTCCGGAGGGGGACTGAAGCTTTCTTT.

This clonotype occurred a few times. The chain recombines TRBV4-1 with TRBJ1-1; D gene unclear. The CDR3 is 17 amino acids. Trimming removed 8 bases at V and 4 bases at J, with 26 bases between. CDR1 and CDR2 (germline): MGHRA, YSYEKL. DNA of the CDR3: TGCGCCAGCGAAGAGAGCCCTTTAAGGCATTCACGCACTGAAGCTTTCTTT. Its protein is CASEESPLRHSRTEAFF.

This clonotype came up a few times. The chain is built from TRBV11-2 and TRBJ1-3; D remains unclear. Germline CDR1 is SGHAT and CDR2 is FQNNGV. The V end was cut by 2 bases, the J end by 0 bases, with 5 bases between. CDR3 length: 14 amino acids. CDR3 residues: CASSLRLSGNTIYF. CDR3 nucleotide sequence: TGTGCCAGCAGCTTAAGACTCTCTGGAAACACCATATATTTT.

The rearrangement joins TRBV5-1 to TRBJ1-6; D possibly corresponds to TRBD1 (5 bases). The CDR3 totals 15 residues. From germline, CDR1 is SGHRS and CDR2 YFSETQ. The V end was cut by 0 bases, the J end by 7 bases, with 11 bases between. DNA for the CDR3: TGCGCCAGCAGCTTGGTCGGGGGTGCGAATTCACCCCTCCACTTT. It is translated as CASSLVGGANSPLHF.

Comment on this clonotype: Mismatch with germline at one junction end may stem from a read error. V gene TRBV10-3 combines with J gene TRBJ2-7, with 11 bases identical to TRBD1. The V gene's germline CDR1 is ENHRY and CDR2 SYGVKD. CDR3 length: 18 amino acids. The CDR3 protein is CAFSYRDRGISVSYEQYF. The DNA of the CDR3 is TGTGCCTTCAGTTACCGGGACAGGGGGATATCGGTGTCCTACGAGCAGTACTTC.

The chain carries TRBV29-1 and TRBJ2-7; TRBD2 agrees at 14 bases. The V gene end was trimmed by 3 bases and the J gene end by 5 bases; junction bases not matched to a gene: 6. The CDR3 has 15 residues. Germline CDR1 is SQVTM and CDR2 is ANQGSEA. The CDR3 DNA is TGCAGCGTTGAGAGACTAGCGGGAGGGCCGAACGAGCAGTACTTC. Its protein product is CSVERLAGGPNEQYF.

The rearrangement links TRBV12-3 or TRBV12-4 to TRBJ2-5, with 8 bases matching TRBD2. The CDR3 is made up of 15 amino acids. The V segment lost 4 bases and the J segment 1 base; nucleotides outside the gene matches: 5. The CDR3 DNA is TGTGCCAGCAGTTCCGCCCTAGCGGGCCAAGAGACCCAGTACTTC. Translation gives CASSSALAGQETQYF.

This clonotype was observed a few times. The chain joins TRBV4-1 to TRBJ1-2; D possibly corresponds to TRBD1 (6 bases). V lost 4 bases, J lost 6 bases, and 15 bases lay in between. Germline CDR1 reads MGHRA; CDR2 reads YSYEKL. The CDR3 runs to 14 residues. The CDR3 region has the DNA TGCGCCAGCAGCCGAGCGGGGACAATTGATGGCTACACCTTC. Translation gives CASSRAGTIDGYTF.

This clonotype showed up just a few times. The chain uses TRBV5-1 and TRBJ2-5; tentative D call: TRBD2 (5 bases). The V gene's germline CDR1 is SGHRS and CDR2 YFSETQ. Deletions cut 1 base from V and 4 bases from J, with 14 bases between. This CDR3 region has 15 residues. CDR3 amino acids: CASSLPAGLGETQYF. In DNA form, the CDR3 reads TGCGCCAGCAGCTTGCCTGCGGGCCTGGGAGAGACCCAGTACTTC.

In this sample, this clonotype turned up many times. The gene calls are TRBV6-1 and TRBJ1-1, with D possibly TRBD1 on 6 matching bases. There are 16 residues in the CDR3. Trimming pared 7 bases from V and 1 base from J, leaving 19 bases between. Germline V gene data show CDR1 as MNHNS and CDR2 as SASEGT. DNA of the CDR3: TGTGCCAGCAACCGGGACACGCTGTTAGGGAACACTGAAGCTTTCTTT. It codes for CASNRDTLLGNTEAFF.

In its sample, this clonotype was seen many times. The genes are TRBV5-1 and TRBJ2-2; TRBD1 aligns across 10 bases. With V trimmed by 4 bases and J by 7 bases, 4 bases remained unmatched. Germline V gene sequence: CDR1 SGHRS, CDR2 YFSETQ. The CDR3 runs to 14 residues. CDR3 DNA: TGCGCCAGCAGCCGGGACAGGGGAAGCGGGGAGCTGTTTTTT. The encoded protein is CASSRDRGSGELFF.

Points on this clonotype: One end of the junction varies from germline; a read error may be responsible. The genes are TRBV7-9 and TRBJ1-3, with unresolved D. CDR1 and CDR2 (germline): SEHNR, FQNEAQ (reference sequence). The CDR3 has 16 amino acids. The CDR3 sequence is CASSLAAASSGNIIYF. CDR3 coding DNA: TGTGCCAGCAGCTTGGCGGCGGCTAGCTCTGGAAACATCATATATTTT. Supplemented by reference TRBV7-9 and TRBJ1-3, the full variable domain reads DTGVSQNPRHKITKRGQNVTFRCDPISEHNRLYWYRQTLGQGPEFLTYFQNEAQLEKSRLLSDRFSAERPKGSFSTLEIQRTEQGDSAMYLCASSLAAASSGNIIYFGEGSWLTVV.

The CDR3 sequence is CASRQGQANEKLFF. Here the CDR3 DNA reads TGTGCCAGCAGGCAGGGACAGGCTAATGAAAAACTGTTTTTT. This chain joins TRBV12-3 or TRBV12-4 and TRBJ1-4; 8 positions match TRBD1. With 6 bases clipped from V and 3 bases from J, the junction kept 3 bases outside the gene matches. The CDR3 runs 14 residues.